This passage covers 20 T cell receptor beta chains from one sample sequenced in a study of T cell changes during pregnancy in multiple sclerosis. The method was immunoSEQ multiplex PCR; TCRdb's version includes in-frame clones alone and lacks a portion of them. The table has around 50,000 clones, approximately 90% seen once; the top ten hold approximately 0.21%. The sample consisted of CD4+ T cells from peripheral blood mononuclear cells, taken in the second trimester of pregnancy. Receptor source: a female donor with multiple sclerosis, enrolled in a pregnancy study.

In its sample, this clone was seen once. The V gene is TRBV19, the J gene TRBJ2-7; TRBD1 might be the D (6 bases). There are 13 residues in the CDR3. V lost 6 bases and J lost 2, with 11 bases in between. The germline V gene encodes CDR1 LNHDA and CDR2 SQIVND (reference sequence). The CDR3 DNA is TGTGCCAGTAGCGGACAGACGACCTACGAGCAGTACTTC. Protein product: CASSGQTTYEQYF.

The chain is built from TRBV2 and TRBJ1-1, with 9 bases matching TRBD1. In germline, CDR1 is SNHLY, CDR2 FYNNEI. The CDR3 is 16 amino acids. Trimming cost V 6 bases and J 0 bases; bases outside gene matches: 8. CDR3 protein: CASRGTGRGLNTEAFF. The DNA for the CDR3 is TGTGCCAGCAGAGGGACAGGGAGGGGTTTGAACACTGAAGCTTTCTTT.

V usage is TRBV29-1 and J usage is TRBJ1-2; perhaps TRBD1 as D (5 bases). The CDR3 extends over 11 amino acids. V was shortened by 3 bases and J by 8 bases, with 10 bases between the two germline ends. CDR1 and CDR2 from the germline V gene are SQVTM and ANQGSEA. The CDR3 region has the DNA TGCAGCGTTGACAGGGAAGCCGGCTACACCTTC. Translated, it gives CSVDREAGYTF. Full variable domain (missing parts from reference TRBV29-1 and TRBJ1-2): SAVISQKPSRDICQRGTSLTIQCQVDSQVTMMFWYRQQPGQSLTLIATANQGSEATYESGFVIDKFPISRPNLTFSTLTVSNMSPEDSSIYLCSVDREAGYTFGSGTRLTVV.

The CDR3 sequence is CASSFAGLTDTQYF. In nucleotides, the CDR3 is TGTGCCAGCAGCTTCGCGGGGCTCACAGATACGCAGTATTTT. This chain connects TRBV7-3 to TRBJ2-3; perhaps TRBD2 as D (6 bases). The germline V gene has CDR1 SGHTA and CDR2 FQGTGA. This CDR3 comprises 14 residues. Trimming pared 3 bases from V and 2 bases from J, leaving 9 bases between.

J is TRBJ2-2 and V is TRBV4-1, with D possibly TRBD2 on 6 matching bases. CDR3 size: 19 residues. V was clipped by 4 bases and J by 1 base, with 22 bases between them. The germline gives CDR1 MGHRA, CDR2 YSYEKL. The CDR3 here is CASSLREIAGNGNTGELFF. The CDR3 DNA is TGCGCCAGCAGCCTTCGGGAGATTGCAGGGAATGGGAACACCGGGGAGCTGTTTTTT.

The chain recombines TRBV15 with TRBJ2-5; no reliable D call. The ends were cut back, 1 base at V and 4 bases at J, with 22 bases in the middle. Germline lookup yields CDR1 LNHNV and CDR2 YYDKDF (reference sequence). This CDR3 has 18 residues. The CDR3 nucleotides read TGTGCCACCAGCAGAGCTGAGACCGGAAGGTCGTCGGGAGAGACCCAGTACTTC. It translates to CATSRAETGRSSGETQYF.

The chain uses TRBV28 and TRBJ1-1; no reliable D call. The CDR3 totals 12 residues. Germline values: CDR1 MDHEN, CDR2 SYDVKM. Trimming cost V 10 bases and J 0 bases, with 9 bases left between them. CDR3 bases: TGTGCCACCATGGCCATGAACACTGAAGCTTTCTTT. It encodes CATMAMNTEAFF.

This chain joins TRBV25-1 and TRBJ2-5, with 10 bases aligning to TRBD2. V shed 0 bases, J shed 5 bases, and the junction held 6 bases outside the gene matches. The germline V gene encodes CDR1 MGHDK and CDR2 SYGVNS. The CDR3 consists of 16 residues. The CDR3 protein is CASSEYRGTSVETQYF. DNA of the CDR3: TGTGCCAGCAGTGAATATCGCGGGACTAGCGTTGAGACCCAGTACTTC.

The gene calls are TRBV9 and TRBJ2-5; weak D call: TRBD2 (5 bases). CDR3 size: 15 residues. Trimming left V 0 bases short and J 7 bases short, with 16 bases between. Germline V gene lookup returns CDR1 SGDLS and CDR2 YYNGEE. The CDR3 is CASSVDPGSPMTQYF. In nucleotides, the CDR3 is TGTGCCAGCAGCGTAGACCCGGGGTCTCCGATGACCCAGTACTTC.

The CDR3 DNA is TGTGCCAGCAGTGTACAGGGGGCTACGACCGGGGAGCTGTTTTTT. It translates to CASSVQGATTGELFF. This chain uses TRBV2 with TRBJ2-2, with 9 bases identical to TRBD1. V gave up 4 bases and J gave up 5 bases; unmatched junction bases: 5. Germline values: CDR1 SNHLY, CDR2 FYNNEI. The length of the CDR3 is 15 residues.

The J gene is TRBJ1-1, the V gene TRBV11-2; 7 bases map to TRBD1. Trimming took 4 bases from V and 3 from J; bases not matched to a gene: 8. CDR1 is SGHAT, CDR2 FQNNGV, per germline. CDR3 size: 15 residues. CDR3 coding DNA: TGTGCCAGCAGCTCTTTCGACAGGGCATACACTGAAGCTTTCTTT. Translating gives CASSSFDRAYTEAFF.

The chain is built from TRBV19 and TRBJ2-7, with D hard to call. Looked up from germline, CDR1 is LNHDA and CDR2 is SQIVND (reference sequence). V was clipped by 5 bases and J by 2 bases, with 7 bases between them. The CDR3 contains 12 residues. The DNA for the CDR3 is TGTGCCAGTAGTCCTTTAGCCTACGAGCAGTACTTC. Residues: CASSPLAYEQYF.

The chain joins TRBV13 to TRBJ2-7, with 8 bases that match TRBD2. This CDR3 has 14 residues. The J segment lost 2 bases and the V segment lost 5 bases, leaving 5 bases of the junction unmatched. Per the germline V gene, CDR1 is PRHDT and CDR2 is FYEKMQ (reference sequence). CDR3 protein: CASSPRGGAYEQYF. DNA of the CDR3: TGTGCCAGCAGCCCCCGGGGGGGGGCCTACGAGCAGTACTTC.

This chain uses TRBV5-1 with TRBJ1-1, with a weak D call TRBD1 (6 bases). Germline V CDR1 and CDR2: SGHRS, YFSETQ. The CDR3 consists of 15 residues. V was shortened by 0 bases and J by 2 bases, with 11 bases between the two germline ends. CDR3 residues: CASSLEGTPNTEAFF. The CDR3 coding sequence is TGCGCCAGCAGCTTGGAAGGGACACCCAACACTGAAGCTTTCTTT. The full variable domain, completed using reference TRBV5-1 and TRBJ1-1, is KAGVTQTPRYLIKTRGQQVTLSCSPISGHRSVSWYQQTPGQGLQFLFEYFSETQRNKGNFPGRFSGRQFSNSRSEMNVSTLELGDSALYLCASSLEGTPNTEAFFGQGTRLTVV.

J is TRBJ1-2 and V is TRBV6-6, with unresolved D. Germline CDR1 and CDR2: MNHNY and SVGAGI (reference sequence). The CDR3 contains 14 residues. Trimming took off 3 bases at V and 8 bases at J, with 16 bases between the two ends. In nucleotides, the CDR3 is TGTGCCAGCAGTTATCCTGGTCAGGAAAGAGGCTACACCTTC. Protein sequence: CASSYPGQERGYTF.

CDR3 nucleotides: TGTGCCTGGAGTCCAACGACAGGGCTGGCAGAGACCCAGTACTTC. Translated, it gives CAWSPTTGLAETQYF. The rearrangement uses TRBV30 and TRBJ2-5; the match to TRBD1 covers 7 bases. This CDR3 region has 15 residues. Losses at the gene ends were 2 bases for V and 4 bases for J; bases not matched to a gene: 10. The germline CDR1 and CDR2 sequences are GTSNPN and SVGIG (reference sequence).

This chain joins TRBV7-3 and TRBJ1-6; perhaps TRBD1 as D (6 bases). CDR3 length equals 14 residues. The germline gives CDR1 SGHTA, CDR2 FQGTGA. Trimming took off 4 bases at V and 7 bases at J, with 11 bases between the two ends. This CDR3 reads CASSSGTQNSPLHF. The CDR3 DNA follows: TGTGCCAGCAGCTCCGGGACACAGAATTCACCCCTCCACTTT.

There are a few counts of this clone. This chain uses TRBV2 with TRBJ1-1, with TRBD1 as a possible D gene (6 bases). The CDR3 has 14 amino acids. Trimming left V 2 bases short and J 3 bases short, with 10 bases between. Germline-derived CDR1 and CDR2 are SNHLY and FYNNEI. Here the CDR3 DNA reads TGTGCCAGCAGTGAACAGGGGAGGGACACTGAAGCTTTCTTT. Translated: CASSEQGRDTEAFF.

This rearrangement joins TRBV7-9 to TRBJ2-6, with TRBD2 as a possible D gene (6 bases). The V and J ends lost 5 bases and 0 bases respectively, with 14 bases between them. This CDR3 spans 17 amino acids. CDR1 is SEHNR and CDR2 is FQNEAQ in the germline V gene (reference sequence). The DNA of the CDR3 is TGTGCCAGCAGCCCGCCGGGACTTAGCTCTGGGGCCAACGTCCTGACTTTC. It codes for CASSPPGLSSGANVLTF.

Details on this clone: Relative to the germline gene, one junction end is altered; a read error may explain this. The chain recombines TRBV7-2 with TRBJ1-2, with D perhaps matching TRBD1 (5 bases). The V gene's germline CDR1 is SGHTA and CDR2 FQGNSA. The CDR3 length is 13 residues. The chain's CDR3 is CASSLETVLWPGF. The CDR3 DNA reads TGTGCCAGCAGCTTAGAGACAGTCCTGTGGCCAGGCTTC.